The T cell receptor beta chain under discussion was sequenced for a study of cytomegalovirus exposure and HLA in healthy donors. PCR primers comprised 60 Vbeta and 13 Jbeta primers. Only in-frame clones appear in the TCRdb table, and some are missing; sequencing was by immunoSEQ multiplex PCR. The table shows over 150,000 clones, with 82% occurring only once. This CDR3 is built from 14 residues. Trimming removed 5 bases at V and 6 bases at J, with 17 bases between. CDR1 is SQVTM, CDR2 ANQGSEA, per germline. The sequencing sample was made of PBMCs. The V and J genes are TRBV29-1 and TRBJ2-1; D is perhaps TRBD1 (7 bases). The TCR originated in a girl aged 5-17 years in good health and CMV-seropositive. The DNA of the CDR3 is TGCAGCGTTCTCAGGGGGGCTGAGGGCAATGAGCAGTTCTTC. It codes for CSVLRGAEGNEQFF.